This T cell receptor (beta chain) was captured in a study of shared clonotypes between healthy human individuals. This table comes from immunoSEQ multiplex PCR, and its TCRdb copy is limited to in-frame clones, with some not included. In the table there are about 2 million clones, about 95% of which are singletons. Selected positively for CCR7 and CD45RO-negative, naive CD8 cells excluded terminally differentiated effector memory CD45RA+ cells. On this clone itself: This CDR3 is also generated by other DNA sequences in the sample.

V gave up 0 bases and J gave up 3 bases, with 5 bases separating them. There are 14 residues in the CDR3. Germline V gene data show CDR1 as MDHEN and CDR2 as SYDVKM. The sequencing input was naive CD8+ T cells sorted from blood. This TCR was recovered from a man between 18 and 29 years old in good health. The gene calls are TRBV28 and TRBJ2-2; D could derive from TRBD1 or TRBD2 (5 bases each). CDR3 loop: CASSLWGDTGELFF. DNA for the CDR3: TGTGCCAGCAGTTTATGGGGGGACACCGGGGAGCTGTTTTTT. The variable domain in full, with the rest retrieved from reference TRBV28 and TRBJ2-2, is DVKVTQSSRYLVKRTGEKVFLECVQDMDHENMFWYRQDPGLGLRLIYFSYDVKMKEKGDIPEGYSVSREKKERFSLILESASTNQTSMYLCASSLWGDTGELFFGEGSRLTVL.